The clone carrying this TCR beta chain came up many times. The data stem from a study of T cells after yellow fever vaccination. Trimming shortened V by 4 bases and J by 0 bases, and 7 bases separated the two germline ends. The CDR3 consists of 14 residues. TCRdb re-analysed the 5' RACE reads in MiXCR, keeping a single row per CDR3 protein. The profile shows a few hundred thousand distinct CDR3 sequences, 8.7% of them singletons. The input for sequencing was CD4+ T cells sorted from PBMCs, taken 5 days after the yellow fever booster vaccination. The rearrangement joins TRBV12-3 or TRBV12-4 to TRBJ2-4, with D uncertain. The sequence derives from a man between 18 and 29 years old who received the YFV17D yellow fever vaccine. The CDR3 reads CASSSRIAKNIQYF. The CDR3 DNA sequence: TGTGCCAGCAGTTCACGGATAGCCAAAAACATTCAGTACTTC.